This section outlines one TCR beta chain sequence together with its context. Its antigen remains unidentified. No much larger clone exists at a distance of one base, and base qualities are not known. The entry originates in a study of blood T cell repertoires in COVID-19 (dated by TCRdb to about 2020). A note on the overall study: Samples covering the acute and convalescent phases of COVID-19 were provided by collaborators in the United States, Italy and Spain. A freely available public database, intended as a resource for researchers studying the immune response to SARS-CoV-2, is where the repertoires were released. Nearly every sample came with metadata listing a de-identified subject ID, COVID-19 status, age in years and sex. Subjects who had been exposed to COVID-19, were actively infected with it, or had recovered from it provided the deeply sampled blood TCRbeta repertoires that made up the dataset. Where available, HLA class I and class II types were taken from metadata supplied by the sample provider and were not determined by assay-based typing. The samples were drawn from two sources: the first 160 participants of the ongoing ImmuneRACE study, and 950 to 1,500 subjects contributed by 6 global collaborators. The material from the prospective study consisted of cDNA or gDNA derived from T cells, B-cell-depleted T cells, or PBMCs.

What the authors observed across the whole study: How much clinical and demographic metadata was included differed by source and by participant, and the metadata was provided uncurated.

Reading from cysteine to phenylalanine, the CDR3 counts 14 amino acids. The only DNA kept is the CDR3, 42 bases in frame from the first base. Ends trimmed: V by 5 bases, J by 3 bases; bases unmatched to a gene: 6. Taken from the germline V gene (reference sequence), the CDR1 and CDR2 loops are SGHKS and YYEKEE. TCRbeta CDR3 regions were amplified from genomic DNA using the immunoSEQ Assay, a bias-controlled multiplex PCR. The original methods were these. Within the assay, amplification of reference gene primers was used to estimate how many nucleated cells each sample contained. Sequence reads were collapsed and filtered to measure the absolute abundance of every unique TCRbeta CDR3 rearrangement. For each sample, productive Simpson clonality was calculated by taking the square root of Simpson's diversity index across productive rearrangements. This immuneACCESS table, as held by TCRdb, lists in-frame sequences with V and J called but not all clones. Of the missing ones, under half trace to an unresolved V gene in checked studies; the others have no known cause. D and trimming come from the DNA, and the V and J calls and clone size come from that table. Present in this sample are approximately 230,000 clones, around 88% of which were seen just once. 1.2% to 1.5% of the sample belongs to the ten largest clones.

The collaborating institutions used their own protocols to collect whole blood in K2EDTA tubes. For TCRbeta analysis, collaborator samples were shipped as frozen whole blood, as isolated PBMCs, or as DNA extracted from either sample type. Sequenced input: peripheral blood. The sequence was obtained from a man at least 80 years old with acute or convalescent COVID-19. The V and J segments used are TRBV5-5 and TRBJ2-7, and 9 junction bases match TRBD1. The CDR3 region has the sequence CASSSDRGYYEQYF. The DNA sequence reads TGTGCCAGCAGTTCGGACAGGGGATACTACGAGCAGTACTTC.